The sequence of this T cell receptor (beta chain) was determined in a study of blood T cell repertoires in COVID-19. About the research overall: Collection of acute and convalescent COVID-19 samples took place in the United States, Italy and Spain. In each case, the material was cDNA or gDNA derived from T cells, B-cell-depleted T cells, or PBMCs.

Germline trimming cut 0 bases from V and 5 bases from J; bases unmatched to any gene: 0. This CDR3 is 14 amino acids long. CDR1 and CDR2 (germline): SGHRS, YFSETQ. Per the authors' pipeline: Reference gene primer amplification in the assay estimated nucleated cell counts. Some clones are missing from TCRdb's copy, which holds only in-frame ones; the method was immunoSEQ multiplex PCR. V and J calls plus clone size are reproduced from that table; the DNA served to infer D and trimming. The top ten clones hold around 10% of a sample with around 43,000 clones, 88% of them seen once. The chain combines TRBV5-1 with TRBJ1-4, with TRBD1 matching 8 bases. The material sequenced was peripheral blood. The sequence derives from a woman in her 70s with acute or convalescent COVID-19. The CDR3: CASSLGQGNEKLFF. The CDR3, as DNA: TGCGCCAGCAGCTTGGGACAGGGGAATGAAAAACTGTTTTTT.